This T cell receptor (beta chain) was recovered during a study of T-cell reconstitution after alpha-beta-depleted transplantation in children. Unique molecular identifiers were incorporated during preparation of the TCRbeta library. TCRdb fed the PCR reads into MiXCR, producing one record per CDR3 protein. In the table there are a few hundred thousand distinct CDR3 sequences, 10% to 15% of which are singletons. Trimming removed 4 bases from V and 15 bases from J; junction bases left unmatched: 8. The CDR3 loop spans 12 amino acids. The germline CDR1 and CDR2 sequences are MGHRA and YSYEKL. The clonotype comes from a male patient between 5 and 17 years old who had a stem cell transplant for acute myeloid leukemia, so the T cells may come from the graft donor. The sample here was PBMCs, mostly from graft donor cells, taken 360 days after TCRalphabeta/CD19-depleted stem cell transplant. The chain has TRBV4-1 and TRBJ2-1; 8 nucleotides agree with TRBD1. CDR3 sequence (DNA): TGCGCCAGCAGCCCAGAGGACAGGGTGCCGTTCTTC. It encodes CASSPEDRVPFF.